Shown below are 19 T cell receptor beta chains from a single sample sequenced in a study of shared clonotypes between healthy human individuals. Profiled with immunoSEQ multiplex PCR; TCRdb holds only in-frame clones, not every one. The repertoire holds a few hundred thousand clones, with over 60% as singletons. The sample was memory CD4+ T cells sorted from blood. Subset reported: CD45RA-negative fraction. The receptors shown here come from a man aged 30-40 years in good health.

This chain joins TRBV28 and TRBJ2-2; TRBD1 agrees at 8 bases. This CDR3 contains 15 residues. CDR1 is MDHEN and CDR2 is SYDVKM in the germline V gene. The J segment lost 7 bases and the V segment lost 3 bases, leaving 7 bases of the junction unmatched. CDR3 in DNA: TGTGCCAGCAGTTTGAGACAGGGGATGGTCGGGGAGCTGTTTTTT. This codes for CASSLRQGMVGELFF.

J is TRBJ2-7 and V is TRBV2; D remains unclear. V was shortened by 1 base and J by 2 bases, with 6 bases between the two germline ends. This CDR3 region has 13 residues. Germline V gene sequence: CDR1 SNHLY, CDR2 FYNNEI. CDR3 region: CASSEGLAYEQYF. The CDR3 DNA sequence: TGTGCCAGCAGTGAAGGCCTAGCCTACGAGCAGTACTTC. The whole variable domain, remainder taken from reference TRBV2 and TRBJ2-7, is EPEVTQTPSHQVTQMGQEVILRCVPISNHLYFYWYRQILGQKVEFLVSFYNNEISEKSEIFDDQFSVERPDGSNFTLKIRSTKLEDSAMYFCASSEGLAYEQYFGPGTRLTVT.

As regards this clone: Other DNA sequences in this sample translate to the same CDR3. The chain couples TRBV19 to TRBJ2-5; D tentatively fits TRBD1 or TRBD2 (5 bases each). The V gene's germline CDR1 is LNHDA and CDR2 SQIVND (reference sequence). The CDR3 is made up of 12 amino acids. Trimming stripped 8 bases from V and 4 bases from J, with 11 bases between. CDR3 nucleotides: TGTGCCAGTCGACAGAGCGGAGAGACCCAGTACTTC. This codes for CASRQSGETQYF.

The V and J genes are TRBV10-3 and TRBJ2-1; TRBD1 matches at 12 bases. The CDR3 contains 16 residues. The V gene's germline CDR1 is ENHRY and CDR2 SYGVKD. J lost 5 bases, V lost 2 bases, and 4 bases had no gene match. CDR3 in DNA: TGTGCCATCAGTGAGCCGGGACAGGGGGCGGACAATGAGCAGTTCTTC. It is translated as CAISEPGQGADNEQFF.

The chain employs TRBV2 and TRBJ2-5, with D perhaps matching TRBD1 or TRBD2 (6 bases each). Trimming shortened V by 6 bases and J by 5 bases, and 16 bases separated the two germline ends. Looked up from germline, CDR1 is SNHLY and CDR2 is FYNNEI. The CDR3 contains 14 residues. This chain's CDR3 is CASSRGGARETQYF. The CDR3 DNA reads TGTGCCAGCAGCAGGGGCGGGGCCCGGGAGACCCAGTACTTC.

The V gene is TRBV27, the J gene TRBJ2-1, with no clear D. This CDR3 region has 13 residues. Trimming left V 9 bases short and J 8 bases short, with 17 bases between. CDR1 is MNHEY and CDR2 is SMNVEV in the germline V gene (reference sequence). The CDR3 nucleotides are TGTGCCAGTATGGGCGTTATCGGCTATGAGCAGTTCTTC. Its translation: CASMGVIGYEQFF.

V gene TRBV27 combines with J gene TRBJ2-2; 10 bases are a match to TRBD2. Germline values: CDR1 MNHEY, CDR2 SMNVEV (reference sequence). The CDR3 covers 16 residues. The V and J ends lost 7 bases and 5 bases, in that order; junction bases with no gene match: 10. In DNA, the CDR3 is TGTGCCAGCAATAGAGCGGGAGGGCCTCAAACCGGGGAGCTGTTTTTT. Its translation is CASNRAGGPQTGELFF.

J is TRBJ1-1 and V is TRBV6-1; 7 bases fit TRBD1. There are 13 residues in the CDR3. Germline V gene sequence: CDR1 MNHNS, CDR2 SASEGT. V lost 7 bases and J lost 3; bases outside the gene matches: 5. CDR3 bases: TGTGCCAGCACCACTGACAGGGACACTGAAGCTTTCTTT. Translating it yields CASTTDRDTEAFF.

The chain links TRBV2 to TRBJ2-2; D perhaps matches TRBD1 (6 bases). Trimming stripped 2 bases from V and 6 bases from J, with 10 bases between. The CDR3 runs to 14 residues. Germline CDR1 reads SNHLY; CDR2 reads FYNNEI. The CDR3 coding sequence is TGTGCCAGCAGTGAACAGGGGTGGGCCGGGGAGCTGTTTTTT. It translates to CASSEQGWAGELFF. The whole variable domain, remainder taken from reference TRBV2 and TRBJ2-2, is EPEVTQTPSHQVTQMGQEVILRCVPISNHLYFYWYRQILGQKVEFLVSFYNNEISEKSEIFDDQFSVERPDGSNFTLKIRSTKLEDSAMYFCASSEQGWAGELFFGEGSRLTVL.

This clone is a singleton in its sample. The rearrangement uses TRBV19 and TRBJ2-3, with D perhaps matching TRBD2 (6 bases). The CDR3 length is 15 residues. Germline V gene data show CDR1 as LNHDA and CDR2 as SQIVND (reference sequence). Trimming left V 7 bases short and J 5 bases short, with 19 bases between. The CDR3, as DNA: TGTGCCAGTATCGGGAGCGCGGGGACTTTAGATACGCAGTATTTT. Translating it yields CASIGSAGTLDTQYF.

The sample holds a few counts of this clone. The chain carries TRBV14 and TRBJ2-3; TRBD2 matches 10 bases. The V gene's germline CDR1 is SGHDN and CDR2 FVKESK. The CDR3 consists of 15 residues. Germline trimming cut 3 bases from V and 3 bases from J; bases unmatched to any gene: 3. CDR3 protein: CASSQRTSGTDTQYF. The CDR3 nucleotides are TGTGCCAGCAGCCAGAGGACTAGCGGAACAGATACGCAGTATTTT.

The chain has TRBV11-2 and TRBJ2-7; 8 bases fit TRBD1. CDR3 size: 15 residues. The junction had 5 bases not matched to a gene; V was cut back by 2 bases and J by 2 bases. Germline V CDR1 and CDR2: SGHAT, FQNNGV. Written as DNA, the CDR3 is TGTGCCAGCAGCTTATCCCCACAGGGGGCCTACGAGCAGTACTTC. This translates into CASSLSPQGAYEQYF. Complete variable domain (other parts from reference TRBV11-2 and TRBJ2-7): EAGVAQSPRYKIIEKRQSVAFWCNPISGHATLYWYQQILGQGPKLLIQFQNNGVVDDSQLPKDRFSAERLKGVDSTLKIQPAKLEDSAVYLCASSLSPQGAYEQYFGPGTRLTVT.

The V and J genes are TRBV29-1 and TRBJ2-7; D not certain. Looked up from germline, CDR1 is SQVTM and CDR2 is ANQGSEA. This CDR3 comprises 14 residues. With 5 bases removed from V and 3 bases from J, the gap between germline ends came to 17 bases. CDR3 in DNA: TGCAGCGTTAAAACCAACCGGGCCGACTACGAGCAGTACTTC. Protein: CSVKTNRADYEQYF.

This chain links TRBV9 with TRBJ2-1, with D perhaps TRBD2 (6 bases). From germline, CDR1 is SGDLS and CDR2 YYNGEE. Trimming left V 1 base short and J 0 bases short, with 8 bases between. This CDR3 has 15 residues. CDR3 in amino acids: CASSVYGSSYNEQFF. CDR3 nucleotide sequence: TGTGCCAGCAGCGTATACGGGAGCTCCTACAATGAGCAGTTCTTC.

The sample holds a few counts of this clone. V and J are TRBV18 and TRBJ1-4; no firm D call. The germline CDR1 and CDR2 sequences are KGHSH and LQKENI. Trimming stripped 3 bases from V and 8 bases from J, with 19 bases between. The CDR3 loop spans 16 amino acids. For the CDR3, the DNA is TGTGCCAGCTCACCCAACCGGGCACCCGCTGGAGAAAAACTGTTTTTT. Its protein is CASSPNRAPAGEKLFF.

This clone was counted a few times. V gene TRBV6-5 combines with J gene TRBJ2-7; D not certain. Germline lookup yields CDR1 MNHEY and CDR2 SVGAGI. V gave up 0 bases and J gave up 3 bases, with 15 bases separating them. The CDR3 covers 16 residues. The CDR3 DNA sequence: TGTGCCAGCAGTTACTCGCGGTTCCAGCAGATCTACGAGCAGTACTTC. Translating it yields CASSYSRFQQIYEQYF.

V is TRBV7-7 and J is TRBJ2-5; possible D gene TRBD2, 6 bases. The CDR3 has 15 amino acids. Germline values: CDR1 SSHAT, CDR2 FNYEAQ (reference sequence). The V end was cut by 5 bases, the J end by 5 bases, with 18 bases between. CDR3 DNA: TGTGCCAGCAGCAAGGAGCGGGCGGGGAGGGAGACCCAGTACTTC. Its translation is CASSKERAGRETQYF.

The chain joins TRBV10-1 to TRBJ1-2; no reliable D call. Per the germline V gene, CDR1 is WNHNN and CDR2 is SYGVQD (reference sequence). CDR3 size: 13 residues. The germline V and J ends were trimmed by 3 bases and 1 base, with 6 bases remaining between them. CDR3 protein: CASSDGVNYGYTF. The CDR3 coding sequence is TGCGCCAGCAGTGATGGGGTTAACTATGGCTACACCTTC.

This sequence joins TRBV18 and TRBJ1-4; D gene unclear. From germline, CDR1 is KGHSH and CDR2 LQKENI. The CDR3 contains 15 residues. V was shortened by 2 bases and J by 5 bases, with 12 bases between the two germline ends. Here the CDR3 reads CASSPRQVENEKLFF. The CDR3 nucleotides are TGTGCCAGCTCACCAAGGCAGGTTGAAAATGAAAAACTGTTTTTT.